The 13 T cell receptor beta chains in this list originate from one sample, sequenced in a study of T cell responses to AZD1222 COVID-19 vaccine. Some clones are missing from TCRdb's copy, which holds only in-frame ones; the method was immunoSEQ multiplex PCR. The profile covers around 150,000 clones, with 92% appearing a single time and 1.3% taken by the ten largest. The material sequenced was peripheral blood, taken 28 days after the second AZD1222 dose. These TCRs come from an adult who received the AZD1222 COVID-19 vaccine.

DNA of the CDR3: TGCAGCGTTGTTGGGCAGGGGAACTATGGCTACACCTTC. Translating gives CSVVGQGNYGYTF. The chain recombines TRBV29-1 with TRBJ1-2; D possibly corresponds to TRBD1 (6 bases). Per the germline V gene, CDR1 is SQVTM and CDR2 is ANQGSEA. This CDR3 spans 13 amino acids. V was shortened by 4 bases and J by 2 bases, with 11 bases between the two germline ends.

V is TRBV20-1 and J is TRBJ1-1, with a possible D match to TRBD1 (6 bases). This CDR3 comprises 14 residues. CDR1 and CDR2 (germline): DFQATT, SNEGSKA (reference sequence). The V end lost 3 bases, the J end lost 5 bases, and 16 bases lay between the germline ends. CDR3 sequence (DNA): TGCAGTGCTAGTGCCGACAGGAGCCGAACTGAAGCTTTCTTT. It translates to CSASADRSRTEAFF.

This sequence joins TRBV5-1 and TRBJ1-2, with TRBD1 matching over 9 bases. In germline, CDR1 is SGHRS, CDR2 YFSETQ. J gave up 6 bases and V 4 bases, and 4 bases lay outside the gene matches. This CDR3 is 13 amino acids long. DNA of the CDR3: TGCGCCAGCAGCACGGGACAGGGTCATGGCTACACCTTC. Translated: CASSTGQGHGYTF.

This chain joins TRBV10-2 and TRBJ2-5, with TRBD2 as a possible D gene (6 bases). There are 15 residues in the CDR3. Germline lookup yields CDR1 WSHSY and CDR2 SAAADI. Trimming removed 6 bases at V and 3 bases at J, with 17 bases between. As DNA, the CDR3 is TGCGCCAGCAGGGGGGTAGAGGGACTCAAAGAGACCCAGTACTTC. Its translation is CASRGVEGLKETQYF.

Remarks on this clone: A read error may produce the germline difference seen at one junction end. V is TRBV12-5 and J is TRBJ2-1; D may be TRBD2 (6 bases). Germline V lookup: CDR1 LGHNT, CDR2 FRNRAP. The CDR3 runs to 11 residues. The CDR3 DNA is TGTGCTAGTGGTTTGGCGGGACTCACAATCTTC. Its protein product is CASGLAGLTIF.

The V gene is TRBV28, the J gene TRBJ2-2; perhaps TRBD1 as D (6 bases). Per germline, CDR1 MDHEN and CDR2 SYDVKM. V lost 5 bases to trimming and J lost 1 base, with 14 bases between them. The CDR3 has 16 residues. CDR3 in amino acids: CASSPPQTGNTGELFF. Here the CDR3 DNA reads TGTGCCAGCAGTCCACCCCAGACAGGGAACACCGGGGAGCTGTTTTTT.

This clone showed up just once. The CDR3 DNA reads as TGTGCCAGCAGTTTATCGGGGACTAGCCCCTCCTACGAGCAGTACTTC. Protein product: CASSLSGTSPSYEQYF. V and J are TRBV27 and TRBJ2-7; TRBD2 matches 9 bases. There are 16 residues in the CDR3. The V segment lost 0 bases and the J segment 0 bases; nucleotides outside the gene matches: 3. CDR1 is MNHEY and CDR2 is SMNVEV in the germline V gene (reference sequence).

This chain links TRBV30 with TRBJ2-3, with D uncertain. Deletions cut 3 bases from V and 2 bases from J, with 12 bases between. The CDR3 has 14 amino acids. CDR1 and CDR2 from the germline V gene are GTSNPN and SVGIG (reference sequence). The CDR3 DNA is TGTGCCTGGAGACCCGGCTCTCCCACAGATACGCAGTATTTT. It encodes CAWRPGSPTDTQYF.

J is TRBJ2-7 and V is TRBV11-2; D gene uncertain. With 0 bases removed from V and 3 bases from J, the gap between germline ends came to 12 bases. The germline V gene has CDR1 SGHAT and CDR2 FQNNGV. This CDR3 region has 15 residues. The CDR3: CASSLDPVGHYEQYF. In DNA, the CDR3 is TGTGCCAGCAGCTTAGATCCTGTAGGGCACTACGAGCAGTACTTC.

This clone showed up just a few times. The rearrangement joins TRBV6-4 to TRBJ2-1, with a tentative D call TRBD1 (6 bases). The CDR3 has 13 amino acids. Trimming cost V 3 bases and J 5 bases, with 8 bases left between them. In germline, CDR1 is MRHNA, CDR2 SNTAGT. Written as DNA, the CDR3 is TGTGCCAGCAGTGAGGGGGACAACAATGAGCAGTTCTTC. Amino acid sequence: CASSEGDNNEQFF.

The chain has TRBV25-1 and TRBJ1-3; D not certain. CDR3 length: 13 amino acids. The germline V and J ends were trimmed by 5 bases and 0 bases, with 5 bases remaining between them. Germline V gives CDR1 MGHDK, CDR2 SYGVNS. CDR3 DNA: TGTGCCAGCAGTATCTCCTCTGGAAACACCATATATTTT. This translates into CASSISSGNTIYF.

The V and J genes are TRBV29-1 and TRBJ2-2, with TRBD2 matching 8 bases. Germline assignment: CDR1 SQVTM and CDR2 ANQGSEA. J gave up 2 bases and V 6 bases, and 2 bases lay outside the gene matches. The CDR3 is made up of 13 amino acids. CDR3 protein: CSVGLANTGELFF. In nucleotides, the CDR3 is TGCAGCGTAGGACTAGCCAACACCGGGGAGCTGTTTTTT.

V usage is TRBV5-8 and J usage is TRBJ1-3; 9 bases fit TRBD1. The CDR3 is made up of 18 amino acids. J gave up 6 bases and V 3 bases, and 16 bases lay outside the gene matches. Germline lookup yields CDR1 SGHTS and CDR2 YDEGEE. Here the CDR3 reads CASSCGTGPKLWKNTIYF. The DNA of the CDR3 is TGTGCCAGCAGCTGTGGGACAGGGCCAAAACTCTGGAAAAACACCATATATTTT.